The TCR beta chain under discussion was sequenced for a study of T-cell reconstitution after alpha-beta-depleted transplantation in children. The study's findings and limits: Where alpha-beta T cells came from about two months after transplant was reportedly several hundred expanded graft clones. Some patients owed their high day-60 TCRbeta diversity to surviving recipient T cells and thymic progenitors. Among T cells one year after transplant, newly produced cells accounted for most counts and diversity.

Researchers prepared the TCRbeta library using unique molecular identifiers, the study reports. TCRdb analysed the PCR reads with MiXCR anew, one entry per CDR3 protein. This table holds some 87,000 distinct CDR3 sequences, around a sixth found once. This clonotype has ten or more counts. What it recognizes is unknown. CDR1 is SQVTM, CDR2 ANQGSEA, per germline. Deletions cut 3 bases from V and 0 bases from J, with 9 bases between. The CDR3 sequence is 13 residues long. Here the sequenced sample was PBMCs, mostly from graft donor cells, taken 180 days after TCRalphabeta/CD19-depleted stem cell transplant. The rearrangement joins TRBV29-1 to TRBJ2-7; tentatively, D is TRBD1 or TRBD2 (5 bases each). This clonotype was sampled from a male patient aged 2-15 years who had a stem cell transplant for acute lymphoblastic leukemia, so the T cells may come from the graft donor. The CDR3 coding sequence is TGCAGCGTTGATAATGGGGGCTCCTACGAGCAGTACTTC. It encodes CSVDNGGSYEQYF.